The source of this T cell receptor (beta chain) is a study of T cell responses to AZD1222 COVID-19 vaccine. This CDR3 is built from 13 residues. Germline lookup yields CDR1 SGHAT and CDR2 FQNNGV. As regards this clone: An end of the junction differs from the germline gene, which may be a read error.

The assay was immunoSEQ multiplex PCR, and TCRdb's table has in-frame clones only and misses some. The sample has roughly 180,000 clones, more than 85% seen once. The chain combines TRBV11-2 with TRBJ1-1; no clear D. The sample consisted of peripheral blood, taken 28 days after the second AZD1222 dose. The sequence derives from an adult who received the AZD1222 COVID-19 vaccine. The CDR3: CTSSQVLNTEAFF. CDR3 in DNA: TGTACCAGCAGCCAAGTTCTGAACACTGAAGCTTTCTTT.